These 24 T cell receptor beta chains originate from one sample sequenced in a study of monozygotic twins with inflammatory bowel disease. TCRdb reanalyzed the 5' RACE reads, giving one entry per CDR3 protein sequence and no DNA. Listed are about 380,000 distinct CDR3 sequences; roughly 2.6% falls within the top ten. The sequencing input was blood. These receptors all stem from a human donor with ulcerative colitis or Crohn's disease, or a healthy co-twin of an affected twin (not recorded which).

The chain carries TRBV6-1 and TRBJ2-7; TCRdb's D call of TRBD1 is untestable without DNA. Germline CDR1 MNHNS, CDR2 SASEGT. This CDR3 has 16 amino acids. The CDR3 loop is CASRLTGGNQNYEQYF.

This chain links TRBV4-1 with TRBJ2-1; no DNA is available, so the TRBD1 call from TCRdb remains unchecked. The CDR3 is 17 amino acids. Germline CDR1 and CDR2: MGHRA and YSYEKL. The CDR3 sequence: CASSQEGSGQGSDEQFF.

This chain joins TRBV6-5 and TRBJ1-6. CDR3 length equals 13 residues. CDR1 and CDR2 (germline): MNHEY, SVGAGI. The CDR3 loop is CASSTLLDSPLHF.

This sequence joins TRBV6-2 or TRBV6-3 and TRBJ1-6; TCRdb's D call, TRBD1, is unchecked because there is no DNA. This CDR3 region has 15 residues. Germline V gives CDR1 MNHEY, CDR2 SVGEGT. The CDR3: CASIPGGPRNSPLHF.

V is TRBV5-1 and J is TRBJ2-5; TCRdb's D call, TRBD1, is unchecked because there is no DNA. CDR1 SGHRS and CDR2 YFSETQ come from the germline V gene. This CDR3 comprises 15 residues. The CDR3 protein is CASVNLGQNQETQYF.

CDR3 region: CASSWGQGLGIQYF. This rearrangement joins TRBV11-2 to TRBJ2-4; the D call from TCRdb, TRBD1, cannot be confirmed without DNA. CDR3 length equals 14 residues. Germline assignment: CDR1 SGHAT and CDR2 FQNNGV.

This chain's CDR3 is CASSLQRAENSPLHF. This rearrangement joins TRBV7-2 to TRBJ1-6. This CDR3 comprises 15 residues. Germline CDR1 SGHTA, CDR2 FQGNSA. Complete variable domain (other parts from reference TRBV7-2 and TRBJ1-6): GAGVSQSPSNKVTEKGKDVELRCDPISGHTALYWYRQSLGQGLEFLIYFQGNSAPDKSGLPSDRFSAERTGGSVSTLTIQRTQQEDSAVYLCASSLQRAENSPLHFGNGTRLTVT.

The chain employs TRBV6-2 or TRBV6-3 and TRBJ1-5; checking the TCRdb D call of TRBD1 is not possible without DNA. Per germline, CDR1 MNHEY and CDR2 SVGEGT. The CDR3 is made up of 18 amino acids. CDR3 sequence: CASSHPAGTPQLNQPQHF.

The chain couples TRBV6-1 to TRBJ1-6; without DNA, the TCRdb call of TRBD1 cannot be checked. This CDR3 has 15 amino acids. The V gene's germline CDR1 is MNHNS and CDR2 SASEGT. The CDR3 spells CASTNRGQGYSPLHF.

The rearrangement links TRBV7-2 to TRBJ2-1. CDR3 size: 14 residues. The germline gives CDR1 SGHTA, CDR2 FQGNSA. The CDR3 spells CASSSDPSYNEQFF. The full variable domain, its missing parts supplied by reference TRBV7-2 and TRBJ2-1, is GAGVSQSPSNKVTEKGKDVELRCDPISGHTALYWYRQSLGQGLEFLIYFQGNSAPDKSGLPSDRFSAERTGGSVSTLTIQRTQQEDSAVYLCASSSDPSYNEQFFGPGTRLTVL.

The V and J genes are TRBV14 and TRBJ2-6. CDR1 is SGHDN and CDR2 is FVKESK in the germline V gene. The CDR3 runs 13 residues. CDR3 sequence reads: CASSVSGANVLTF.

V and J are TRBV20-1 and TRBJ2-3; TCRdb picks TRBD2, but there is no DNA to check that call. Germline assignment: CDR1 DFQATT and CDR2 SNEGSKA (reference sequence). The length of the CDR3 is 11 residues. The chain's CDR3 is CSAPTSVTQYF.

J is TRBJ1-2 and V is TRBV20-1; TCRdb's D gene call, TRBD1, goes unchecked for lack of DNA. Germline CDR1 and CDR2: DFQATT and SNEGSKA (reference sequence). This CDR3 is built from 13 residues. CDR3 region: CSARFFRGNGYTF.

J is TRBJ2-1 and V is TRBV3-1; TCRdb reports TRBD1, a call that lacks DNA to check it against. This CDR3 is built from 14 residues. Germline assignment: CDR1 LGHDT and CDR2 YNNKEL (reference sequence). The CDR3 here is CASSQARGRYEQFF.

The chain uses TRBV3-1 and TRBJ1-1. The CDR3 length is 14 residues. Per the germline V gene, CDR1 is LGHDT and CDR2 is YNNKEL (reference sequence). The CDR3 is CASSQGSVGTEAFF.

The chain has TRBV27 and TRBJ2-1; the D call from TCRdb, TRBD1, cannot be confirmed without DNA. In germline, CDR1 is MNHEY, CDR2 SMNVEV (reference sequence). This CDR3 is built from 18 residues. CDR3 residues: CASSFVQGEGIVYNEQFF.

The rearrangement joins TRBV4-1 to TRBJ2-1; there is no DNA to check the TCRdb D call of TRBD2. Germline lookup yields CDR1 MGHRA and CDR2 YSYEKL. CDR3 length: 21 amino acids. Here the CDR3 reads CASSQDMGLAQSPPWYNEQFF.

The rearrangement uses TRBV6-5 and TRBJ2-7. The CDR3 has 14 residues. From germline, CDR1 is MNHEY and CDR2 SVGAGI. This CDR3 is CASSYSWGTYEQYF.

The J gene is TRBJ2-7, the V gene TRBV6-1; TCRdb's D call of TRBD1 is untestable without DNA. Per germline, CDR1 MNHNS and CDR2 SASEGT. CDR3 length: 16 amino acids. The CDR3: CASSERGQGAFDEQYF.

The chain couples TRBV5-1 to TRBJ2-4. Looked up from germline, CDR1 is SGHRS and CDR2 is YFSETQ. The CDR3 has 13 amino acids. This CDR3 reads CASSLGQTNIQYF.

This chain connects TRBV3-1 to TRBJ1-2. CDR1 is LGHDT and CDR2 is YNNKEL in the germline V gene (reference sequence). The CDR3 has 11 amino acids. The CDR3 region is CASSQKHGYTF.

V usage is TRBV20-1 and J usage is TRBJ2-7. Germline CDR1 reads DFQATT; CDR2 reads SNEGSKA (reference sequence). This CDR3 is 12 amino acids long. CDR3 loop: CSARGSRYEQYF.

The chain links TRBV7-2 to TRBJ2-3; TCRdb's D call of TRBD1 is untestable without DNA. CDR1 is SGHTA, CDR2 FQGNSA, per germline. The CDR3 covers 17 residues. The CDR3 region is CASSPSLRQGRTDTQYF.

The chain is built from TRBV5-1 and TRBJ2-1; no DNA is available, so the TRBD1 call from TCRdb remains unchecked. CDR3 length: 16 residues. Germline CDR1 SGHRS, CDR2 YFSETQ. CDR3: CASSFPRDTYNNEQFF.